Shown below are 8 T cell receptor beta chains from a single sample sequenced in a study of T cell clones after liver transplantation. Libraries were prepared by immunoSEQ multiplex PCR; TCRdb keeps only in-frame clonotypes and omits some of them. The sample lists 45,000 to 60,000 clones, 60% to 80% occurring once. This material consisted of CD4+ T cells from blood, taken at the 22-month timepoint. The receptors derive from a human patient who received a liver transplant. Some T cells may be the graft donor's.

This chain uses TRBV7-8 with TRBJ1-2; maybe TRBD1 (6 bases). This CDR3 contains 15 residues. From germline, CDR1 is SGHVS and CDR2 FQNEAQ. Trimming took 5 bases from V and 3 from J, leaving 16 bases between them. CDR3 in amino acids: CASSPLSTGYYGYTF. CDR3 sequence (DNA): TGTGCCAGCAGCCCCCTTTCCACAGGGTACTATGGCTACACCTTC.

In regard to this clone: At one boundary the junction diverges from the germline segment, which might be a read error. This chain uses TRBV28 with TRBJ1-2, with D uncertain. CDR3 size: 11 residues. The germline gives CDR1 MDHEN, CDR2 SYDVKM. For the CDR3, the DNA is TGTGCCAGCAGTTTAGGGCGGAAGCCCGACTTC. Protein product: CASSLGRKPDF.

The CDR3 DNA is TGTGCCAGCAGTTTCGACAGGGGAGCTAATGAAAAACTGTTTTTT. Amino acids: CASSFDRGANEKLFF. The rearrangement links TRBV27 to TRBJ1-4; 8 bases map to TRBD1. Per germline, CDR1 MNHEY and CDR2 SMNVEV (reference sequence). Germline trimming cut 3 bases from V and 3 bases from J; bases unmatched to any gene: 3. The CDR3 contains 15 residues.

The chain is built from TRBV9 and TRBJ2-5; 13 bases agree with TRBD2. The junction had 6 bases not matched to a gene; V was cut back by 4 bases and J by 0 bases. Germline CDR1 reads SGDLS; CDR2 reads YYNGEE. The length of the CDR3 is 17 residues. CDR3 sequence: CASSPRLAGGYQETQYF. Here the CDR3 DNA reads TGTGCCAGCAGCCCGAGACTAGCGGGGGGTTACCAAGAGACCCAGTACTTC. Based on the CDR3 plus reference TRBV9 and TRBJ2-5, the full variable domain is DSGVTQTPKHLITATGQRVTLRCSPRSGDLSVYWYQQSLDQGLQFLIQYYNGEERAKGNILERFSAQQFPDLHSELNLSSLELGDSALYFCASSPRLAGGYQETQYFGPGTRLLVL.

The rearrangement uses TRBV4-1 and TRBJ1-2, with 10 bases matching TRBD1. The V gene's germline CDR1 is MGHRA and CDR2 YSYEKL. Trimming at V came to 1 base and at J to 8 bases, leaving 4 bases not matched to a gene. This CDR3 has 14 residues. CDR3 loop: CASSQGQGAGGYTF. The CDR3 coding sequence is TGCGCCAGCAGCCAAGGACAGGGGGCGGGCGGCTACACCTTC.

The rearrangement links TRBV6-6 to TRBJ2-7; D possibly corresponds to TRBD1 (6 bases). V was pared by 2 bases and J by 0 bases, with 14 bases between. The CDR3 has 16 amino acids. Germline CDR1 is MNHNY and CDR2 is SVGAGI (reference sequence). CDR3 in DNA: TGTGCCAGCAGTTACAATACGGACAGTACCTCCTACGAGCAGTACTTC. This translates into CASSYNTDSTSYEQYF.

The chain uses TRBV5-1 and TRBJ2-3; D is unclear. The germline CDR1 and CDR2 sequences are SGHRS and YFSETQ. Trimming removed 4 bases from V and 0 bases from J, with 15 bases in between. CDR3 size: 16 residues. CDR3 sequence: CASSPGWDTSTDTQYF. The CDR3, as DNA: TGCGCCAGCAGCCCGGGCTGGGATACTAGCACAGATACGCAGTATTTT.

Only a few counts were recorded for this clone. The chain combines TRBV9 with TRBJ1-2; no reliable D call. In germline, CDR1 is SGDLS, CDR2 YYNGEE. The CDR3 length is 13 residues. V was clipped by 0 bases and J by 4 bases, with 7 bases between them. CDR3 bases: TGTGCCAGCAGCGTAGTGGAGAGCTATGGCTACACCTTC. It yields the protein CASSVVESYGYTF.